This TCR beta chain was retrieved from a study of blood T cell repertoires in COVID-19. For the study at large: Collection of acute and convalescent COVID-19 samples took place in the United States, Italy and Spain. T cells, B-cell-depleted T cells, or PBMCs supplied cDNA or gDNA.

Under the authors' procedure: Estimated nucleated cell counts came from reference gene primer amplification. TCRdb's table, derived via immunoSEQ multiplex PCR, lists solely in-frame clones and lacks some. The DNA gave D and trimming, while V, J and clone size come from that table. This sample yields 150,000 to 200,000 clones, of which around 86% are seen a single time; 2.5% to 3.5% belongs to the top ten. V was shortened by 6 bases and J by 2 bases, with 19 bases between the two germline ends. CDR3 length: 16 residues. CDR1 and CDR2 from the germline V gene are SEHNR and FQNEAQ (reference sequence).

The clonotype comes from a woman in her twenties or thirties with active or convalescent COVID-19. The sequencing input was peripheral blood. This chain uses TRBV7-9 with TRBJ1-2, with D maybe TRBD1 (6 bases). The chain's CDR3 is CASSSDPAGENYGYTF. CDR3 bases: TGTGCCAGCAGTTCAGACCCCGCAGGGGAAAACTATGGCTACACCTTC.